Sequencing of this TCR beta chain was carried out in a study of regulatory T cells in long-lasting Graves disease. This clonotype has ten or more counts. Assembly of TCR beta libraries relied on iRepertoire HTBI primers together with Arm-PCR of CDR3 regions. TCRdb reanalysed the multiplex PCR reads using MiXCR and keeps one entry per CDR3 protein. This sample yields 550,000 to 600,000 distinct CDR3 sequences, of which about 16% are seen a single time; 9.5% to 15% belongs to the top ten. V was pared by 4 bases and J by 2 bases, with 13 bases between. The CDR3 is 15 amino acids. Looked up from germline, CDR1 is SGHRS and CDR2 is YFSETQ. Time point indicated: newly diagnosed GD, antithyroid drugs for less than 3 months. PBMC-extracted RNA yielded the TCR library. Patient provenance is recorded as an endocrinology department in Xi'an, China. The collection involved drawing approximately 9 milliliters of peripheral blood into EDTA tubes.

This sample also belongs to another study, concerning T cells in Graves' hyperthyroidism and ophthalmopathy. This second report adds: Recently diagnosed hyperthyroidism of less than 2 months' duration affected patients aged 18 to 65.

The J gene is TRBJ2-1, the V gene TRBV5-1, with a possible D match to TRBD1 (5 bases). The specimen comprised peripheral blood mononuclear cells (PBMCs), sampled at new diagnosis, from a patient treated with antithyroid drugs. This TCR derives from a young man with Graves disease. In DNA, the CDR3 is TGCGCCAGCAGCGCAACAGGTCCCCCCTACAATGAGCAGTTCTTC. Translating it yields CASSATGPPYNEQFF.